This T cell receptor beta chain was retrieved from a study of Ad26.COV2.S vaccination and SARS-CoV-2 variants (dated by TCRdb to the early 2020s). In the study overall: TCRbeta repertoire sequencing was used to assess the specificity and breadth of SARS-CoV-2-reactive T cell receptors after Ad26.COV2.S vaccination. A total of around 32 samples were included in the TCR-sequenced set, comprising around 20 Ad26.COV2.S vaccine recipients, 5 placebo recipients and 8 SARS-CoV-2 convalescent individuals. What the authors observed across the whole study: After vaccination, spike-specific CD8+ and CD4+ T cell responses were reported to show substantial breadth. The authors noted that the TCR breadth and depth analyses may have underestimated total T cell responses. Vaccine and placebo recipients had similar non-spike TCR breadth, a finding consistent with the vaccine containing only spike. Higher spike-specific TCR breadth was observed in Ad26.COV2.S recipients than in placebo recipients (P = 0.0014).

TCRbeta CDR3 regions were sequenced with the immunoSEQ Assay. After extraction, genomic DNA underwent amplification by bias-controlled multiplex PCR, followed by high-throughput sequencing. On the study's bioinformatics: To quantify the absolute abundance of every unique TCRbeta CDR3 region, sequences were collapsed and filtered. T cell fraction was estimated by normalizing TCRbeta template counts to usable DNA, with usable DNA measured through amplification of reference genes found in all nucleated cells. Repertoire TCRs were annotated as SARS-CoV-2-specific when V gene, CDR3 amino acid sequence and J gene were exactly matched to a known reactive TCR set. MIRA supplied the reference SARS-CoV-2 TCR set, which was filtered for enrichment in COVID-19-positive ImmuneCODE repertoires so that public or cross-reactive TCRs were removed. Drawing on the MIRA antigens, annotated TCRs were analysed further at the level of specific ORF or position within ORF. Depth was the summed frequency of annotated unique rearrangements, while breadth was defined as annotated unique rearrangements over total unique productive rearrangements. Two-sided Wilcoxon rank-sum tests were applied when comparing TCR breadth between groups. TCRdb limited this immuneACCESS table to in-frame rearrangements with V and J called. A share of clones is missing; checked studies link under half to unresolved V genes, and the rest is unexplained. D and trimming come from the DNA, and the V and J calls and clone size come from that table. The table for this sample lists around 350,000 clones; around 92% of them were counted only once. The leading ten clones occupy about 3.9% of the sample.

From the cysteine through the phenylalanine, the CDR3 covers 14 amino acids. Here the CDR3 DNA is all that survives: 42 bases in frame from base 1. CDR1 and CDR2 are read off the germline V gene (reference sequence) as WNHNN and SYGVQD. A distance of 12 bases separates the germline ends of V and J, which lose 6 bases and 1 base respectively. Details on this clone: No cognate antigen has been identified for it. Base quality data are lacking; no much larger clone is found one base away.

The sample's time point, from its label and the paper: individuals recovered from natural SARS-CoV-2 infection. Material: peripheral blood, obtained after recovery from COVID-19. Rearrangement joined TRBV10-1 to TRBJ2-5; the D gene assignment is perhaps TRBD1 or TRBD2, with each matching 6 bases. This clonotype originated in a human donor who had recovered from COVID-19. The CDR3 protein: CASSVGGPQETQYF. The DNA reads as follows: TGCGCCAGCAGCGTCGGGGGCCCCCAAGAGACCCAGTACTTC.